This T cell receptor beta chain was found in a study of lymphopenia after photon versus proton radiotherapy. Overall study findings and caveats: Larger post-nadir TCR diversity loss correlated inversely with survival in deceased patients. Proton therapy kept repertoires fairly stable, unlike photons, which gained effector/memory cells. Authors raise, but do not show, better survival with proton therapy. Post-nadir diversity loss with photons came from oligoclonal expansion, particularly CD8+ Temra cells.

Clones were sequenced by immunoSEQ multiplex PCR, and TCRdb holds only the in-frame ones, with some missing. This table holds under 30,000 clones, around 90% found once. CDR1 and CDR2 from the germline V gene are SGHNT and YYREEE (reference sequence). J was trimmed by 6 bases and V by 4 bases; bases with no gene match: 4. This CDR3 is 16 amino acids long. A few counts support this clone. Its antigen is not known. The TCR was taken from a man over 45 with gastric cancer. This specimen consisted of peripheral blood, obtained from a patient treated with photon-based radiotherapy. The rearrangement joins TRBV5-4 to TRBJ2-2, with 15 bases that match TRBD2. CDR3 bases: TGTGCCAGCAGCGACAGGACTAGCGGGGGGGCCGGGGAGCTGTTTTTT. Translated: CASSDRTSGGAGELFF.